The entry below describes one TCR beta chain. Its antigen remains unidentified. The sample holds other DNA sequences that translate to the same CDR3. PCR primers comprised 60 Vbeta and 13 Jbeta primers. Here immunoSEQ multiplex PCR was the method, and the copy in TCRdb shows in-frame clones only, minus some. Among 150,000 or so clones listed, over 60% were seen once. The data derive from a study of cytomegalovirus exposure and HLA in healthy donors. Study-level findings and limits: Specificity for CMV antigens was confirmed in vitro for a few of the CMV-associated chains.

Trimming cost V 3 bases and J 3 bases, with 15 bases left between them. Germline CDR1 is SGHTA and CDR2 is FQGNSA. This CDR3 is 15 amino acids long. Donors showed nominal health when sampled, although they likely had unrecorded immune exposures. The chain is built from TRBV7-2 and TRBJ2-7; D possibly corresponds to TRBD2 (6 bases). The clonotype comes from a man in his forties in good health and CMV-seropositive. Sample: PBMCs. CDR3 coding DNA: TGTGCCAGCAGCTTCGCCGGGACGGGGGACTACGAGCAGTACTTC. It codes for CASSFAGTGDYEQYF.